The 13 T cell receptor beta chains given below trace back to one sample, sequenced in a study of radiotherapy plus CTLA-4 blockade in lung cancer. Some clones are missing from TCRdb's copy, which holds only in-frame ones; the method was immunoSEQ multiplex PCR. The repertoire consists of around 110,000 clones, with over 80% occurring once and the leading ten covering under 8%. Sequencing was performed on peripheral blood, taken from a patient treated with radiotherapy plus ipilimumab. Every receptor here comes from a human donor with non-small cell lung cancer that progressed on radiotherapy plus ipilimumab.

The chain combines TRBV29-1 with TRBJ2-2, with D possibly being TRBD1 or TRBD2 (6 bases each). The germline V gene encodes CDR1 SQVTM and CDR2 ANQGSEA. V was clipped by 4 bases and J by 5 bases, with 11 bases between them. CDR3 length: 13 amino acids. The CDR3 here is CSVAKGGTGELFF. In DNA, the CDR3 is TGCAGCGTTGCAAAGGGGGGAACCGGGGAGCTGTTTTTT.

This chain connects TRBV19 to TRBJ2-7; 8 bases map to TRBD2. The CDR3 has 15 residues. Germline trimming cut 11 bases from V and 5 bases from J; bases unmatched to any gene: 17. The germline gives CDR1 LNHDA, CDR2 SQIVND (reference sequence). CDR3 sequence: CAVSQAGAGENEQYF. As DNA, the CDR3 is TGTGCCGTCTCCCAGGCTGGAGCGGGAGAAAACGAGCAGTACTTC.

This clone appeared once. The chain employs TRBV6-1 and TRBJ2-7; D is ambiguous. The CDR3 spans 13 residues. Trimming left V 2 bases short and J 3 bases short, with 8 bases between. Germline lookup yields CDR1 MNHNS and CDR2 SASEGT. The CDR3 loop is CASSEWTDYEQYF. CDR3 in DNA: TGTGCCAGCAGTGAATGGACGGACTACGAGCAGTACTTC.

The chain combines TRBV27 with TRBJ2-3; tentative D call: TRBD1 (5 bases). The V end was cut by 7 bases, the J end by 3 bases, with 14 bases between. Germline V gene lookup returns CDR1 MNHEY and CDR2 SMNVEV (reference sequence). The CDR3 is 14 residues long. CDR3 sequence (DNA): TGTGCCAGCAAACTTGGGGCCAGGACAGATACGCAGTATTTT. This encodes CASKLGARTDTQYF.

The genes are TRBV5-1 and TRBJ2-2, with 7 nucleotides matching TRBD2. V trimming: 5 bases; J trimming: 0 bases; junction bases outside the gene matches: 4. This CDR3 contains 15 residues. The germline V gene encodes CDR1 SGHRS and CDR2 YFSETQ. The CDR3 sequence: CASRAGLSNTGELFF. Here the CDR3 DNA reads TGCGCCAGCAGAGCGGGACTATCGAACACCGGGGAGCTGTTTTTT.

V and J are TRBV10-3 and TRBJ2-3, with D perhaps assigned TRBD1 or TRBD2 (6 bases each). This CDR3 has 14 amino acids. The germline CDR1 and CDR2 sequences are ENHRY and SYGVKD. V lost 4 bases and J 5 bases, leaving 13 bases between the germline ends. The CDR3: CAISARGPLDTQYF. The CDR3 DNA reads TGTGCCATCAGTGCCCGGGGGCCCCTAGATACGCAGTATTTT.

The rearrangement joins TRBV6-6 to TRBJ1-5; 9 nucleotides match TRBD1. V dropped 4 bases and J dropped 7; count of bases not matched to a gene: 5. Per the germline V gene, CDR1 is MNHNY and CDR2 is SVGAGI (reference sequence). This CDR3 comprises 14 residues. The CDR3 here is CASSSQGAGQPQHF. DNA of the CDR3: TGTGCCAGCAGTTCACAGGGGGCAGGGCAGCCCCAGCATTTT.

The V and J genes are TRBV30 and TRBJ1-1; D unclear. Germline V gives CDR1 GTSNPN, CDR2 SVGIG (reference sequence). V was clipped by 4 bases and J by 1 base, with 19 bases between them. The CDR3 contains 16 residues. This CDR3 reads CAWNPLLVGPNTEAFF. The CDR3 nucleotides read TGTGCCTGGAACCCCTTGCTTGTAGGGCCGAACACTGAAGCTTTCTTT.

The rearrangement links TRBV13 to TRBJ2-3; D not resolved. The ends were cut back, 5 bases at V and 2 bases at J, with 11 bases in the middle. The CDR3 is 14 amino acids. Germline values: CDR1 PRHDT, CDR2 FYEKMQ (reference sequence). The CDR3 DNA is TGTGCCAGCAGCCCGACGGACCTCACAGATACGCAGTATTTT. Translated: CASSPTDLTDTQYF. Full variable domain (missing parts from reference TRBV13 and TRBJ2-3): AAGVIQSPRHLIKEKRETATLKCYPIPRHDTVYWYQQGPGQDPQFLISFYEKMQSDKGSIPDRFSAQQFSDYHSELNMSSLELGDSALYFCASSPTDLTDTQYFGPGTRLTVL.

The V and J genes are TRBV6-1 and TRBJ2-2; D possibly uses TRBD1 or TRBD2 (5 bases each). Germline V gives CDR1 MNHNS, CDR2 SASEGT. The V end was cut by 4 bases, the J end by 4 bases, with 13 bases between. This CDR3 has 15 amino acids. Here the CDR3 reads CASSGDQMGTGELFF. As DNA, the CDR3 is TGTGCCAGCAGTGGGGACCAGATGGGCACCGGGGAGCTGTTTTTT.

Here the CDR3 reads CASSLIGGRSDTEAFF. In DNA, the CDR3 is TGTGCCAGCAGCTTAATTGGAGGGCGATCGGACACTGAAGCTTTCTTT. V and J are TRBV7-2 and TRBJ1-1, with unresolved D. This CDR3 has 16 amino acids. V dropped 2 bases and J dropped 3 bases, with 16 bases sitting between them. Germline values: CDR1 SGHTA, CDR2 FQGNSA.

The chain joins TRBV7-2 to TRBJ2-3; 9 positions match TRBD1. This CDR3 comprises 14 residues. Germline assignment: CDR1 SGHTA and CDR2 FQGNSA. V lost 5 bases, J lost 3 bases, and 3 bases stayed unmatched. This CDR3 is CASSLDRGTDTQYF. In DNA, the CDR3 is TGTGCCAGCAGCCTTGACAGGGGGACAGATACGCAGTATTTT. The entire variable domain, with the rest obtained from reference TRBV7-2 and TRBJ2-3, is as follows: GAGVSQSPSNKVTEKGKDVELRCDPISGHTALYWYRQSLGQGLEFLIYFQGNSAPDKSGLPSDRFSAERTGGSVSTLTIQRTQQEDSAVYLCASSLDRGTDTQYFGPGTRLTVL.

This clone has only one observation. The rearrangement uses TRBV10-3 and TRBJ1-1, with a possible D match to TRBD1 (5 bases). Germline V gene lookup returns CDR1 ENHRY and CDR2 SYGVKD. Deletions cut 6 bases from V and 5 bases from J, with 13 bases between. The CDR3 consists of 13 residues. This CDR3 reads CAIRDNQGTEAFF. In DNA, the CDR3 is TGTGCCATCAGAGACAACCAGGGAACTGAAGCTTTCTTT.